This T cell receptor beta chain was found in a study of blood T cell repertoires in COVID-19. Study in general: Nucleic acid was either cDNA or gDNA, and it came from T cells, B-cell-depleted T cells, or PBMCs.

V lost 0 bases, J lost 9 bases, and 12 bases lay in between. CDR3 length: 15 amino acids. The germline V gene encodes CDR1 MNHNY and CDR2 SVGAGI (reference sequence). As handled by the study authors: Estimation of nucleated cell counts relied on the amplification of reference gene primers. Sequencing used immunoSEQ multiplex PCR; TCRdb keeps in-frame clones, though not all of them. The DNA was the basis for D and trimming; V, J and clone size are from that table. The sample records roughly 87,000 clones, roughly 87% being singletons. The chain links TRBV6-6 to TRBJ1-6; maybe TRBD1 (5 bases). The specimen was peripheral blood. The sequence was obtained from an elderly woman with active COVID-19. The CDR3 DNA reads TGTGCCAGCAGTTACTCTGGACAACTGGGTTCACCCCTCCACTTT. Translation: CASSYSGQLGSPLHF.